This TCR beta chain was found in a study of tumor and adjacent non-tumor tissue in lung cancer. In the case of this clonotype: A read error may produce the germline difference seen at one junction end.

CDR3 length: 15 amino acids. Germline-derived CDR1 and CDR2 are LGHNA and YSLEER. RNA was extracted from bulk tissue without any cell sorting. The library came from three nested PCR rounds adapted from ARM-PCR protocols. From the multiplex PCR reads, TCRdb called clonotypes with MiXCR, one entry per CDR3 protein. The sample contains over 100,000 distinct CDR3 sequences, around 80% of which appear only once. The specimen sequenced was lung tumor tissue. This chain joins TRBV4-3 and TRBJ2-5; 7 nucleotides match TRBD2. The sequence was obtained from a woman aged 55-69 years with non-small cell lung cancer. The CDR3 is CDSSQDRGSSETQYF. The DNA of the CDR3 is TGCGACAGCAGCCAAGATCGCGGGAGTTCAGAGACCCAGTACTTC.